The TCR beta chain described here comes from a study of control samples from healthy donors and cancer patients. V lost 2 bases, J lost 5 bases, and 10 bases lay in between. Per the germline V gene, CDR1 is MNHEY and CDR2 is SMNVEV (reference sequence). CDR3 size: 13 residues. Clones were sequenced by immunoSEQ multiplex PCR, and TCRdb holds only the in-frame ones, with some missing. The table lists roughly 450,000 clones, more than 80% of them singletons, with 5% to 7% in the top ten. The clonotype was recovered from a man aged 40-55 years with head and neck cancer. The sample comprised PBMCs. V and J are TRBV27 and TRBJ2-7; maybe TRBD1 (5 bases). The CDR3 is CASSLLYRNEQYF. The DNA of the CDR3 is TGTGCCAGCAGTTTACTCTACAGGAACGAGCAGTACTTC.